The clone carrying this TCR beta chain has ten or more counts. V gave up 5 bases and J gave up 1 base, with 15 bases separating them. Germline lookup yields CDR1 DFQATT and CDR2 SNEGSKA (reference sequence). The CDR3 has 14 amino acids. As to time point: persistent/refractory GD, antithyroid drugs over 5 years with positive TRAb. Researchers made the TCR library from RNA that was extracted from PBMCs. Combining iRepertoire HTBI primers with Arm-PCR of CDR3 regions, the authors built TCR beta libraries. TCRdb recomputed calls from the multiplex PCR reads with MiXCR, one row per CDR3 protein. The repertoire consists of 500,000 to 700,000 distinct CDR3 sequences, with 25% to 35% occurring once and the leading ten covering roughly 46%. These data originate in a study of regulatory T cells in long-lasting Graves disease.

V is TRBV20-1 and J is TRBJ2-7, with D maybe TRBD1 (5 bases). The TCR originated in a female donor with Graves disease. The sample here was peripheral blood mononuclear cells (PBMCs), taken when the disease was refractory, from a patient treated with antithyroid drugs. CDR3: CSAYAYGASYEQYF. CDR3 bases: TGCAGTGCTTATGCCTATGGGGCGTCCTACGAGCAGTACTTC.